One sample yielded the 18 T cell receptor beta chains listed below, sequenced in a study of circulating tumor DNA in untreated peripheral T-cell lymphoma. The protocol was immunoSEQ multiplex PCR, while the TCRdb copy is restricted to in-frame clones and leaves out a portion. The data contain some 7,200 clones, approximately 62% of them singletons. Sequencing was done on a sample of tumor tissue. These receptors were obtained from a human donor with peripheral T-cell lymphoma.

V gene TRBV6-8 combines with J gene TRBJ1-1; D is undetermined. The germline gives CDR1 MNHGY, CDR2 SAAAGT. V lost 0 bases and J 1 base, leaving 12 bases between the germline ends. This CDR3 contains 16 residues. CDR3 bases: TGTGCCAGCAGTTACTCCTACTCTGTAGGGAACACTGAAGCTTTCTTT. Its translation: CASSYSYSVGNTEAFF.

The chain carries TRBV11-3 and TRBJ1-1; TRBD1 matches 8 bases. Germline CDR1 is SGHNT and CDR2 is YENEEA. After removal of 5 bases from V and 5 bases from J, the junction contained 7 bases not matched to a gene. This CDR3 has 14 residues. This CDR3 is CASSPGQGGTEAFF. The CDR3 DNA sequence: TGTGCCAGCAGCCCCGGACAGGGAGGAACTGAAGCTTTCTTT.

The chain has TRBV25-1 and TRBJ2-7; 9 bases line up with TRBD2. The CDR3 has 15 residues. With 3 bases clipped from V and 3 bases from J, the junction kept 6 bases outside the gene matches. Germline loops: CDR1 MGHDK, CDR2 SYGVNS. This CDR3 is CASSDPGTSFYEQYF. The CDR3 nucleotides read TGTGCCAGCAGTGACCCCGGGACTAGCTTCTACGAGCAGTACTTC.

The chain recombines TRBV19 with TRBJ1-5; 7 bases are shared with TRBD1. CDR1 and CDR2 (germline): LNHDA, SQIVND (reference sequence). The length of the CDR3 is 13 residues. With 8 bases clipped from V and 3 bases from J, the junction kept 4 bases outside the gene matches. CDR3 protein: CASGGTVNQPQHF. For the CDR3, the DNA is TGTGCCAGTGGGGGGACAGTCAATCAGCCCCAGCATTTT. The variable domain in full, with the rest retrieved from reference TRBV19 and TRBJ1-5, is DGGITQSPKYLFRKEGQNVTLSCEQNLNHDAMYWYRQDPGQGLRLIYYSQIVNDFQKGDIAEGYSVSREKKESFPLTVTSAQKNPTAFYLCASGGTVNQPQHFGDGTRLSIL.

The chain recombines TRBV6-8 with TRBJ2-7, with TRBD1 matching over 9 bases. CDR1 and CDR2 (germline): MNHGY, SAAAGT. CDR3 length equals 17 residues. Germline trimming cut 7 bases from V and 6 bases from J; bases unmatched to any gene: 19. CDR3 nucleotides: TGTGCCAGCATCACACAGGGGGCTGGCCGAGATTCGTCCGAGCAGTACTTC. Its protein is CASITQGAGRDSSEQYF.

The CDR3 DNA reads TGTGCCAGCAGTGAAGAGCCAGGGTCCTACGAGCAGTACTTC. It codes for CASSEEPGSYEQYF. This rearrangement joins TRBV6-7 to TRBJ2-7; perhaps TRBD1 as D (5 bases). TRBV6-7 has ORF status, its function being uncertain. The V and J ends lost 5 bases and 1 base respectively, with 12 bases between them. This CDR3 has 14 residues.

This clone was counted a single time. The CDR3 DNA reads as TGCAGCATCCGGGACCCCGGTGAGGAGCAGTACTTC. This encodes CSIRDPGEEQYF. The chain has TRBV29-1 and TRBJ2-7; D assignment may be TRBD1 or TRBD2 (5 bases each). Germline CDR1 and CDR2: SQVTM and ANQGSEA. The CDR3 has 12 amino acids. V gave up 8 bases and J gave up 7 bases, with 18 bases separating them.

V usage is TRBV28 and J usage is TRBJ2-7; the D gene is possibly TRBD2 (6 bases). V lost 4 bases and J 6 bases, leaving 10 bases between the germline ends. In germline, CDR1 is MDHEN, CDR2 SYDVKM. The CDR3 totals 12 residues. CDR3 bases: TGTGCCAGCAGTTCCCTGGGGGGCGAGCAGTACTTC. Translation gives CASSSLGGEQYF.

This sequence joins TRBV11-3 and TRBJ2-7, with D tentatively TRBD1 (5 bases). CDR3 size: 16 residues. The germline gives CDR1 SGHNT, CDR2 YENEEA. Trimming took off 4 bases at V and 4 bases at J, with 20 bases between the two ends. DNA of the CDR3: TGTGCCAGCAGCTCGGACGCAGGGTGGAGTGGGTACGAGCAGTACTTC. Its translation is CASSSDAGWSGYEQYF. Filled out from reference TRBV11-3 and TRBJ2-7, the complete variable domain reads EAGVVQSPRYKIIEKKQPVAFWCNPISGHNTLYWYLQNLGQGPELLIRYENEEAVDDSQLPKDRFSAERLKGVDSTLKIQPAELGDSAVYLCASSSDAGWSGYEQYFGPGTRLTVT.

This clone was recorded a few times. J is TRBJ2-7 and V is TRBV10-3; the match to TRBD2 covers 10 bases. CDR3 length: 14 residues. From germline, CDR1 is ENHRY and CDR2 SYGVKD. The trim removed 2 bases at V and 5 bases at J, leaving 3 bases unmatched. CDR3 in amino acids: CAISETSGNDEQYF. CDR3 nucleotide sequence: TGTGCCATCAGTGAGACTAGCGGGAACGACGAGCAGTACTTC.

The chain has TRBV6-8 and TRBJ1-6, with D perhaps TRBD1 (5 bases). Trimming cost V 8 bases and J 5 bases, with 7 bases left between them. CDR1 MNHGY and CDR2 SAAAGT come from the germline V gene. CDR3 size: 12 residues. CDR3 DNA: TGTGCCAGCCAGGGTAATAATTCACCCCTCCACTTT. Translation gives CASQGNNSPLHF.

This chain joins TRBV6-8 and TRBJ2-1; perhaps TRBD1 as D (5 bases). This CDR3 contains 12 residues. V was trimmed by 7 bases and J by 8 bases, leaving 12 bases between them. Germline CDR1 MNHGY, CDR2 SAAAGT. The CDR3 DNA follows: TGTGCCAGCATGGGGCCCAGCGATGAGCAGTTCTTC. Translating it yields CASMGPSDEQFF.

The chain links TRBV6-4 to TRBJ2-3, with 10 bases fitting TRBD2. V was pared by 2 bases and J by 6 bases, with 8 bases of the junction left unmatched. The V gene's germline CDR1 is MRHNA and CDR2 SNTAGT. The CDR3 totals 16 residues. The CDR3 sequence: CASSDLERGGRDTQYF. DNA for the CDR3: TGTGCCAGCAGTGACCTTGAGCGGGGGGGCCGTGATACGCAGTATTTT.

The chain uses TRBV9 and TRBJ2-7; D not resolved. Germline CDR1 SGDLS, CDR2 YYNGEE. The CDR3 is 14 amino acids. V lost 5 bases and J lost 0, with 12 bases in between. CDR3 protein: CASSERTSSYEQYF. In nucleotides, the CDR3 is TGTGCCAGCAGTGAACGGACGAGCTCCTACGAGCAGTACTTC.

This clone has only a few counts. The CDR3, as DNA: TGTGCCAGTAGTAAGGGTTATGAGCAGTTCTTC. It specifies CASSKGYEQFF. The chain links TRBV19 to TRBJ2-1; no reliable D call. In germline, CDR1 is LNHDA, CDR2 SQIVND (reference sequence). This CDR3 region has 11 residues. Trimming removed 4 bases from V and 8 bases from J, with 6 bases in between.

This chain uses TRBV5-1 with TRBJ2-2; D is unresolved. This CDR3 region has 14 residues. Germline loops: CDR1 SGHRS, CDR2 YFSETQ. Trimming removed 5 bases at V and 5 bases at J, with 13 bases between. The CDR3 sequence: CASRERWGTGELFF. CDR3 DNA sequence: TGCGCCAGCAGGGAACGGTGGGGTACCGGGGAGCTGTTTTTT.

The chain recombines TRBV5-1 with TRBJ1-4; no clear D. CDR3 size: 14 residues. V lost 1 base, J lost 4 bases, and 8 bases lay in between. CDR1 and CDR2 from the germline V gene are SGHRS and YFSETQ. CDR3 region: CASSLQVRNEKLFF. The CDR3 DNA reads as TGCGCCAGCAGCTTGCAGGTCCGTAATGAAAAACTGTTTTTT.

This chain joins TRBV19 and TRBJ1-3; the D is unclear. Trimming removed 8 bases from V and 0 bases from J, with 11 bases in between. Germline values: CDR1 LNHDA, CDR2 SQIVND (reference sequence). This CDR3 spans 14 amino acids. The CDR3 loop reads CASSGGSSGNTIYF. CDR3 coding DNA: TGTGCCAGTTCAGGAGGTTCCTCTGGAAACACCATATATTTT.